A single sample is the source of the 6 T cell receptor beta chains below, sequenced in a study of blood T cell repertoires in COVID-19. The method was immunoSEQ multiplex PCR; TCRdb's version includes in-frame clones alone and lacks a portion of them. The sample comprises 200,000 or so clones, 70% to 90% of which are singletons, and roughly 3.8% rests with the top ten. Sequences were obtained from PBMCs or T cells enriched from blood (not recorded which). These receptors all stem from a woman between 35 and 50 years old with acute COVID-19.

V and J are TRBV2 and TRBJ1-1; 10 bases line up with TRBD1. Germline-derived CDR1 and CDR2 are SNHLY and FYNNEI. The CDR3 has 14 amino acids. V gave up 4 bases and J gave up 4 bases; unmatched junction bases: 3. The CDR3 is CASSGRTGGTEAFF. The CDR3 nucleotides read TGTGCCAGCAGTGGCCGGACAGGGGGCACTGAAGCTTTCTTT.

CDR3 DNA: TGCGCCAGCAGCCAGGACAGGGTCTATGGCTACACCTTC. It codes for CASSQDRVYGYTF. This chain connects TRBV4-3 to TRBJ1-2, with 8 nucleotides matching TRBD1. This CDR3 has 13 amino acids. Trimming took 3 bases from V and 4 from J; bases not matched to a gene: 1. CDR1 LGHNA and CDR2 YSLEER come from the germline V gene.

The rearrangement uses TRBV7-3 and TRBJ1-2; D unresolved. The germline gives CDR1 SGHTA, CDR2 FQGTGA. The CDR3 runs 16 residues. V lost 5 bases to trimming and J lost 6 bases, with 22 bases between them. The chain's CDR3 is CASSPGWDRRVHGYTF. The CDR3, as DNA: TGTGCCAGCAGCCCCGGGTGGGATAGGAGGGTCCATGGCTACACCTTC.

This rearrangement joins TRBV4-2 to TRBJ2-6; weak D call: TRBD2 (5 bases). Germline CDR1 and CDR2: LGHNA and YNFKEQ. There are 15 residues in the CDR3. With 5 bases removed from V and 4 bases from J, the gap between germline ends came to 12 bases. The CDR3 protein is CASSAQEAGANVLTF. The CDR3 bases are TGTGCCAGCAGCGCCCAGGAGGCCGGGGCCAACGTCCTGACTTTC.

There are a few counts of this clone. The chain uses TRBV2 and TRBJ1-2, with D tentatively TRBD1 (6 bases). V was trimmed by 5 bases and J by 4 bases, leaving 14 bases between them. Germline CDR1 is SNHLY and CDR2 is FYNNEI. The CDR3 totals 14 residues. CDR3: CASSSQGKSYGYTF. Written as DNA, the CDR3 is TGTGCCAGCAGTTCACAGGGTAAAAGCTATGGCTACACCTTC.

This sequence joins TRBV27 and TRBJ1-6; 9 positions match TRBD1. The germline V gene has CDR1 MNHEY and CDR2 SMNVEV (reference sequence). This CDR3 has 13 residues. The J segment lost 7 bases and the V segment lost 7 bases, leaving 2 bases of the junction unmatched. The CDR3, as DNA: TGTGCCAGCACCGGACAGGGGAATTCACCCCTCCACTTT. The encoded protein is CASTGQGNSPLHF.